The sequence of this T cell receptor (beta chain) was determined in a study of T cell responses to AZD1222 COVID-19 vaccine (TCRdb year 2021). Background on the whole study: AZD1222 recipients given second doses at about 4 weeks or at about 12 weeks were pooled, since spike-specific TCR depth and breadth were not found to differ between the two schedules. Trial participants were enrolled by age into subgroups of 18-55, 56-69 and 70-plus years, and roughly 160, 29 and 62 TCR-sequenced participants, respectively, were included in these subgroups. A total of around 240 trial participants underwent TCR sequencing, of whom around 210 had received two doses of AZD1222 and about 26 had received two doses of the MenACWY control vaccine.

Interpreted using the paper, the time point label stands for: baseline before first vaccination. Vaccinee samples were obtained from the UK trials COV001 and COV002, which included a single-blind randomized controlled phase 2/3 trial of AZD1222 (ChAdOx1 nCoV-19) in healthy adults. For TCRbeta chain sequencing, PBMC samples were collected from trial participants at day 0 and at day 28 after the second dose. The investigation overall reported the following: Participants were mostly white British and included more females than males, and it was suggested by the authors that clonal diversity may have been underestimated. Epitopes outside the regions mutated in the B.1.351 and B.1.1.7 variants were reportedly recognized by nearly half of the unique spike-specific TCRs. The 56-69-year group was small, and its depth increase did not reach significance, likely because of low power. The whole spike protein was spanned by vaccine-associated CD4 TCRs, and dominant responses were seen in regions 160-218 and 743-854. Only five to seven AZD1222 recipients were SARS-CoV-2 seropositive at baseline, limiting conclusions about previously exposed vaccinees. A significant rise in spike-specific TCR breadth and depth was observed after two AZD1222 doses relative to day 0 and relative to MenACWY recipients. Because no day 14 peak-response samples were available, repertoires were characterized only after the peak T cell response.

The CDR3 regions of human TCRbeta chains were analyzed by immunosequencing. The paper's data handling went like this. Repertoire TCRs were matched against a reference library of SARS-CoV-2-specific TCRs generated with the MIRA antigen-specificity platform. Breadth meant the fraction of unique TCRs that were SARS-CoV-2-associated, whereas depth meant the fraction of total T cells that were SARS-CoV-2-associated. Using the MIRA data, every spike-specific TCR was mapped to the spike region that the TCR reacted to and assigned to either a CD4 or a CD8 class. Log10-transformed breadth and depth values were compared by one-way ANOVA with Sidak's multiple comparisons tests. TCRdb holds this immuneACCESS table with in-frame rearrangements only. Some clones are missing; in checked studies, unresolved V genes explain under half, and the rest has no known cause. The D gene and trimming were derived from the DNA, and the V and J assignments and clone size from that table. In this sample the table shows tens of thousands of clones, roughly 85% of which occur a single time. 10% to 15% of the sample is in the top ten clones.

Points on this clone: Its antigen remains unidentified. A junction boundary mismatches the germline segment, possibly from a read error.

The CDR3 sequence holds 13 residues, the cysteine and phenylalanine included. Only CDR3 DNA remains: 39 bases, in frame from the first base. The germline V gene yields SNHLY for CDR1 and FYNNEI for CDR2. The rearranged segments are TRBV2 and TRBJ1-1; no D gene can be assigned with confidence. This sequence originates from an adult in good health. Sequencing used peripheral blood, obtained on day 0 of AZD1222 vaccination. The DNA is TGTGCCAGCAGTGAACCGGAGGGCACTGAAGCTTCCTTT. Its translation reads: CASSEPEGTEASF.